These 24 T cell receptor beta chains were sequenced from one sample in a study of T cell responses to AZD1222 COVID-19 vaccine. This table comes from immunoSEQ multiplex PCR, and its TCRdb copy is limited to in-frame clones, with some not included. This table has approximately 180,000 clones, just over 90% appearing once. Sequenced here: peripheral blood, sampled on day 0 of AZD1222 vaccination. The source of these receptors is an adult in good health.

V usage is TRBV7-3 and J usage is TRBJ2-1; D is possibly TRBD1 (5 bases). The CDR3 length is 15 residues. Germline loops: CDR1 SGHTA, CDR2 FQGTGA. Trimming removed 5 bases from V and 0 bases from J, with 11 bases in between. CDR3 residues: CASSPDMSSYNEQFF. DNA of the CDR3: TGTGCCAGCAGCCCGGACATGAGCTCCTACAATGAGCAGTTCTTC. Variable domain in full (rest from reference TRBV7-3 and TRBJ2-1): GAGVSQTPSNKVTEKGKYVELRCDPISGHTALYWYRQSLGQGPEFLIYFQGTGAADDSGLPNDRFFAVRPEGSVSTLKIQRTERGDSAVYLCASSPDMSSYNEQFFGPGTRLTVL.

The chain has TRBV27 and TRBJ2-7, with D possibly being TRBD1 (6 bases). CDR1 MNHEY and CDR2 SMNVEV come from the germline V gene (reference sequence). V lost 3 bases and J 5 bases, leaving 11 bases between the germline ends. The CDR3 has 13 amino acids. Here the CDR3 reads CASSLNRAHEQYF. CDR3 DNA sequence: TGTGCCAGCAGTTTGAACAGGGCGCACGAGCAGTACTTC.

This clone was seen only once. This chain joins TRBV4-2 and TRBJ2-5; perhaps D is TRBD1 or TRBD2 (5 bases each). Per the germline V gene, CDR1 is LGHNA and CDR2 is YNFKEQ. The CDR3 spans 14 residues. V was shortened by 8 bases and J by 4 bases, with 17 bases between the two germline ends. The CDR3, as DNA: TGTGCCAGCTCCAAACCCCGGGGCGGAGAGACCCAGTACTTC. Its protein is CASSKPRGGETQYF.

CDR3 protein: CATGTPNTGELFF. The DNA of the CDR3 is TGTGCCACCGGAACACCGAACACCGGGGAGCTGTTTTTT. The chain uses TRBV24-1 and TRBJ2-2; D not resolved. Germline loops: CDR1 KGHDR, CDR2 SFDVKD. The CDR3 contains 13 residues. The V and J ends lost 9 bases and 0 bases respectively, with 7 bases between them.

J is TRBJ2-7 and V is TRBV6-2 or TRBV6-3, with D hard to call. The CDR3 covers 17 residues. The germline CDR1 and CDR2 sequences are MNHEY and SVGEGT. Trimming pared 2 bases from V and 0 bases from J, leaving 17 bases between. CDR3 protein: CASSYMGVQDLSYEQYF. The DNA of the CDR3 is TGTGCCAGCAGTTACATGGGCGTTCAGGATCTCTCCTACGAGCAGTACTTC.

The rearrangement joins TRBV7-8 to TRBJ1-2; D not certain. The V gene lost 2 bases and the J gene lost 5 bases, with 15 bases spanning the gap. This CDR3 is 15 amino acids long. Germline V gene lookup returns CDR1 SGHVS and CDR2 FQNEAQ. The chain's CDR3 is CASSLQAAEGYGYTF. CDR3 bases: TGTGCCAGCAGCTTACAGGCAGCAGAAGGGTATGGCTACACCTTC.

V is TRBV6-2 or TRBV6-3 and J is TRBJ2-7, with unresolved D. Trimming removed 5 bases at V and 0 bases at J, with 5 bases between. This CDR3 spans 12 amino acids. Germline V CDR1 and CDR2: MNHEY, SVGEGT. The CDR3 DNA reads as TGTGCCAGCAGTCGGAACTCCTACGAGCAGTACTTC. Translating it yields CASSRNSYEQYF.

The chain uses TRBV4-2 and TRBJ1-1; D remains unclear. This CDR3 is 15 amino acids long. V lost 4 bases and J 1 base, leaving 13 bases between the germline ends. From germline, CDR1 is LGHNA and CDR2 YNFKEQ. CDR3 bases: TGTGCCAGCAGCCCGACATTTGGGCAGAACACTGAAGCTTTCTTT. Translated: CASSPTFGQNTEAFF.

CDR3 coding DNA: TGCGCCAGCAGGCAGGACGTTGCTAACTATGGCTACACCTTC. This codes for CASRQDVANYGYTF. This chain joins TRBV5-1 and TRBJ1-2, with no clear D. This CDR3 spans 14 amino acids. V was trimmed by 5 bases and J by 0 bases, leaving 11 bases between them. Germline CDR1 SGHRS, CDR2 YFSETQ. The variable domain in full, completed from reference TRBV5-1 and TRBJ1-2, reads KAGVTQTPRYLIKTRGQQVTLSCSPISGHRSVSWYQQTPGQGLQFLFEYFSETQRNKGNFPGRFSGRQFSNSRSEMNVSTLELGDSALYLCASRQDVANYGYTFGSGTRLTVV.

Concerning this clone itself: This CDR3 is also generated by other DNA sequences in the sample. The chain combines TRBV10-3 with TRBJ2-5; D call uncertain. Germline values: CDR1 ENHRY, CDR2 SYGVKD. This CDR3 is built from 12 residues. V was pared by 0 bases and J by 4 bases, with 3 bases between. CDR3 region: CAISESRETQYF. The DNA for the CDR3 is TGTGCCATCAGTGAGTCTAGAGAGACCCAGTACTTC.

The CDR3 loop is CATSRDRAMAEAFF. CDR3 bases: TGTGCCACCAGCAGAGATAGGGCGATGGCTGAAGCTTTCTTT. The V call is TRBV15, the J call TRBJ1-1; D gene ambiguous. CDR1 LNHNV and CDR2 YYDKDF come from the germline V gene (reference sequence). The V gene lost 0 bases and the J gene lost 6 bases, with 11 bases spanning the gap. The CDR3 is 14 residues long.

The chain joins TRBV7-8 to TRBJ2-6, with 7 positions matching TRBD1. The CDR3 is 16 amino acids. V dropped 8 bases and J dropped 0; count of bases not matched to a gene: 7. Looked up from germline, CDR1 is SGHVS and CDR2 is FQNEAQ. Written as DNA, the CDR3 is TGTGCCAGCGAGGACAGGCCCAGCTCTGGGGCCAACGTCCTGACTTTC. The encoded protein is CASEDRPSSGANVLTF.

The rearrangement links TRBV19 to TRBJ1-2, with D perhaps matching TRBD1 (6 bases). Trimming pared 5 bases from V and 4 bases from J, leaving 11 bases between. The CDR3 totals 13 residues. Per the germline V gene, CDR1 is LNHDA and CDR2 is SQIVND (reference sequence). CDR3: CASSSQGFYGYTF. The CDR3 nucleotides read TGTGCCAGTAGTTCACAGGGATTCTATGGCTACACCTTC.

V and J are TRBV7-6 and TRBJ2-5, with D possibly being TRBD1 (5 bases). Germline CDR1 is SGHVS and CDR2 is FNYEAQ. Trimming left V 3 bases short and J 5 bases short, with 13 bases between. The CDR3 has 14 residues. CDR3: CASSLAQGRETQYF. The CDR3, as DNA: TGTGCCAGCAGCTTGGCTCAGGGAAGGGAGACCCAGTACTTC. Supplemented by reference TRBV7-6 and TRBJ2-5, the full variable domain reads GAGVSQSPRYKVTKRGQDVALRCDPISGHVSLYWYRQALGQGPEFLTYFNYEAQQDKSGLPNDRFSAERPEGSISTLTIQRTEQRDSAMYRCASSLAQGRETQYFGPGTRLLVL.

V gene TRBV4-3 combines with J gene TRBJ2-1, with unresolved D. From germline, CDR1 is LGHNA and CDR2 YSLEER. The CDR3 is 13 amino acids. The ends were cut back, 0 bases at V and 6 bases at J, with 6 bases in the middle. The CDR3 spells CASSQEDFNEQFF. The CDR3, as DNA: TGCGCCAGCAGCCAAGAAGACTTCAATGAGCAGTTCTTC.

The chain has TRBV9 and TRBJ1-1; no definite D call. V shed 4 bases and J shed 1 base, with 11 bases lying between them. This CDR3 comprises 14 residues. Per germline, CDR1 SGDLS and CDR2 YYNGEE. The CDR3 DNA is TGTGCCAGCAGCCCCTTGGTGGGGAACACTGAAGCTTTCTTT. Translation gives CASSPLVGNTEAFF.

The chain uses TRBV7-8 and TRBJ2-7; TRBD1 matches at 8 bases. The CDR3 consists of 13 residues. After removal of 5 bases from V and 5 bases from J, the junction contained 5 bases not matched to a gene. From germline, CDR1 is SGHVS and CDR2 FQNEAQ. In DNA form, the CDR3 reads TGTGCCAGCAGCCCACGGACAGGGAACGAGCAGTACTTC. Translated: CASSPRTGNEQYF.

V usage is TRBV5-6 and J usage is TRBJ1-2; 11 bases fit TRBD1. This CDR3 has 15 residues. The J segment lost 4 bases and the V segment lost 1 base, leaving 3 bases of the junction unmatched. Germline V gene lookup returns CDR1 SGHDT and CDR2 YYEEEE. The CDR3 loop reads CASSLPGTGGYGYTF. The CDR3 DNA is TGTGCCAGCAGCTTGCCGGGGACAGGGGGCTATGGCTACACCTTC.

This clone was seen once. V is TRBV6-1 and J is TRBJ1-1, with D possibly matching TRBD1 (5 bases). CDR3 length: 14 residues. The germline V gene encodes CDR1 MNHNS and CDR2 SASEGT. The V gene lost 5 bases and the J gene lost 5 bases, with 15 bases spanning the gap. CDR3 sequence reads: CASSQPQGGTEAFF. The CDR3 coding sequence is TGTGCCAGCAGTCAACCTCAGGGAGGGACTGAAGCTTTCTTT.

This clone was detected a few times. The rearrangement joins TRBV6-5 to TRBJ2-2; TRBD1 agrees at 7 bases. This CDR3 is 14 amino acids long. V trimming: 8 bases; J trimming: 5 bases; junction bases outside the gene matches: 8. The germline CDR1 and CDR2 sequences are MNHEY and SVGAGI. The CDR3 sequence is CASSDRRATGELFF. The CDR3 DNA reads as TGTGCCAGCTCGGACAGGCGGGCGACCGGGGAGCTGTTTTTT.

The gene calls are TRBV27 and TRBJ2-1; D may match TRBD1 or TRBD2 (5 bases each). V lost 2 bases to trimming and J lost 6 bases, with 5 bases between them. The CDR3 totals 12 residues. CDR1 is MNHEY and CDR2 is SMNVEV in the germline V gene (reference sequence). The CDR3 nucleotides are TGTGCCAGCAGTTTAGGGGGCAATGAGCAGTTCTTC. Translating it yields CASSLGGNEQFF.

The V gene is TRBV11-1, the J gene TRBJ1-6; perhaps TRBD1 as D (5 bases). The CDR3 totals 16 residues. CDR1 SGHAT and CDR2 FQDESV come from the germline V gene (reference sequence). V was pared by 5 bases and J by 7 bases, with 18 bases between. The CDR3 region is CASSPVREGWNSPLHF. As DNA, the CDR3 is TGTGCCAGCAGCCCGGTCAGGGAGGGCTGGAATTCACCCCTCCACTTT.

The chain joins TRBV2 to TRBJ2-1, with 10 bases identical to TRBD2. The germline gives CDR1 SNHLY, CDR2 FYNNEI. This CDR3 is built from 17 residues. V shed 7 bases and J 2 bases; nucleotides not matched to a gene: 11. CDR3 residues: CASTPQGLAGAYNEQFF. The CDR3 region has the DNA TGTGCCAGCACCCCCCAGGGGCTAGCGGGGGCCTACAATGAGCAGTTCTTC.

This chain connects TRBV24-1 to TRBJ2-1; 12 bases match TRBD2. Unmatched junction bases numbered 5, after V lost 2 bases and J lost 4 bases. The CDR3 runs to 17 residues. The germline V gene encodes CDR1 KGHDR and CDR2 SFDVKD. The CDR3 loop is CATSDSSGTSGYNEQFF. The CDR3 DNA sequence: TGTGCCACCAGTGATTCCTCCGGGACTAGCGGGTACAATGAGCAGTTCTTC.